Listed here are 15 T cell receptor beta chains from one sample, sequenced in a study of shared clonotypes between healthy human individuals. Profiling relied on immunoSEQ multiplex PCR, and the TCRdb table lists in-frame clones only, not all of them. Of nearly 1,000,000 clones listed, 76% are singletons. Specimen: memory CD4+ T cells sorted from blood. Subset: CD45RA-negative fraction. The receptor set was obtained from a man between 18 and 35 years old in good health.

The rearrangement links TRBV6-1 to TRBJ1-2, with D maybe TRBD1 (5 bases). This CDR3 is built from 14 residues. Germline V gene lookup returns CDR1 MNHNS and CDR2 SASEGT. V shed 1 base and J shed 8 bases, with 14 bases lying between them. The chain's CDR3 is CASSEGWGGGGYTF. In nucleotides, the CDR3 is TGTGCCAGCAGTGAAGGATGGGGGGGAGGCGGCTACACCTTC.

The CDR3 here is CASSPSPDSPGYTF. The CDR3 nucleotides are TGTGCCAGCTCACCTTCACCGGACAGCCCCGGCTACACCTTC. The chain couples TRBV18 to TRBJ1-2; a weak D match, TRBD1 (6 bases). Per germline, CDR1 KGHSH and CDR2 LQKENI. V was shortened by 3 bases and J by 8 bases, with 16 bases between the two germline ends. The CDR3 extends over 14 amino acids.

The chain has TRBV18 and TRBJ2-7, with D tentatively TRBD1 (5 bases). CDR3 length: 16 residues. Germline CDR1 is KGHSH and CDR2 is LQKENI. V lost 6 bases to trimming and J lost 0 bases, with 18 bases between them. CDR3 sequence reads: CASSLFGATSSYEQYF. As DNA, the CDR3 is TGTGCCAGCTCCCTTTTTGGGGCCACGAGCTCCTACGAGCAGTACTTC.

A remark on this clone: The sample has other DNA sequences that encode this CDR3 too. This chain joins TRBV5-1 and TRBJ1-5, with 8 bases fitting TRBD1. This CDR3 has 15 amino acids. V dropped 0 bases and J dropped 4; count of bases not matched to a gene: 3. Germline V gives CDR1 SGHRS, CDR2 YFSETQ. The DNA for the CDR3 is TGCGCCAGCAGCTTGGGGGACAGGAGTAATCAGCCCCAGCATTTT. Amino acids: CASSLGDRSNQPQHF.

The chain employs TRBV2 and TRBJ2-1; D is uncertain. Between the trimmed V and J ends, which lost 7 bases and 8 bases, there was a span of 21 bases. The CDR3 spans 15 residues. The V gene's germline CDR1 is SNHLY and CDR2 FYNNEI. Here the CDR3 reads CASILSRPPGDEQFF. CDR3 nucleotides: TGTGCCAGCATTCTATCCCGCCCGCCGGGCGATGAGCAGTTCTTC.

In DNA form, the CDR3 reads TGTGCCAGCAGCTTATCCAGTTCACGCGAGCAGTACTTC. This codes for CASSLSSSREQYF. This chain links TRBV7-2 with TRBJ2-7; D is ambiguous. Germline V lookup: CDR1 SGHTA, CDR2 FQGNSA. Trimming stripped 2 bases from V and 6 bases from J, with 11 bases between. The CDR3 is made up of 13 amino acids.

The chain couples TRBV6-1 to TRBJ1-5, with D possibly being TRBD1 (5 bases). V was pared by 7 bases and J by 2 bases, with 9 bases between. The CDR3 is 13 amino acids. CDR1 MNHNS and CDR2 SASEGT come from the germline V gene. For the CDR3, the DNA is TGTGCCAGCACCAGGGACGGCAATCAGCCCCAGCATTTT. As protein: CASTRDGNQPQHF.

The chain uses TRBV4-1 and TRBJ2-3; 8 bases map to TRBD2. This CDR3 spans 16 amino acids. V lost 0 bases and J lost 1; bases outside the gene matches: 3. Germline values: CDR1 MGHRA, CDR2 YSYEKL. As DNA, the CDR3 is TGCGCCAGCAGCCAAGAGGGACTAGGCCGCACAGATACGCAGTATTTT. This encodes CASSQEGLGRTDTQYF.

This clone was found a few times. The chain links TRBV4-3 to TRBJ2-3, with 8 bases fitting TRBD2. Germline V CDR1 and CDR2: LGHNA, YSLEER. The J segment lost 10 bases and the V segment lost 0 bases, leaving 12 bases of the junction unmatched. This CDR3 spans 16 amino acids. The CDR3 region has the DNA TGCGCCAGCAGCCAAGAGACGTCAGGCGGGAGGTGGTCGCAGTATTTT. Amino acid sequence: CASSQETSGGRWSQYF.

The V and J genes are TRBV5-6 and TRBJ1-4; TRBD1 matches 7 bases. The CDR3 consists of 15 residues. V dropped 4 bases and J dropped 2; count of bases not matched to a gene: 5. Germline CDR1 reads SGHDT; CDR2 reads YYEEEE. In DNA form, the CDR3 reads TGTGCCAGCAGCGTGCCGGGACAGACTAATGAAAAACTGTTTTTT. Its protein product is CASSVPGQTNEKLFF.

Here the CDR3 DNA reads TGTGCCAGTAGTTATGTGACAGTGAACACCGGGGAGCTGTTTTTT. Its translation: CASSYVTVNTGELFF. The V and J genes are TRBV19 and TRBJ2-2, with a possible D match to TRBD1 (5 bases). The CDR3 spans 15 residues. Between the trimmed V and J ends, which lost 5 bases and 1 base, there was a span of 11 bases. Per the germline V gene, CDR1 is LNHDA and CDR2 is SQIVND (reference sequence).

This chain joins TRBV19 and TRBJ1-6; 7 bases align to TRBD1. J lost 5 bases, V lost 6 bases, and 7 bases had no gene match. The V gene's germline CDR1 is LNHDA and CDR2 SQIVND (reference sequence). This CDR3 has 15 residues. Here the CDR3 reads CASRQQGTDNSPLHF. Here the CDR3 DNA reads TGTGCCAGTAGACAACAGGGGACGGATAATTCACCCCTCCACTTT.

J is TRBJ2-1 and V is TRBV7-9; 10 nucleotides agree with TRBD2. The germline V gene has CDR1 SEHNR and CDR2 FQNEAQ (reference sequence). The CDR3 is made up of 16 amino acids. V lost 5 bases and J lost 5; bases outside the gene matches: 9. The CDR3, as DNA: TGTGCCAGCAGCCCATTCAGCGGGAGGGGCAACAATGAGCAGTTCTTC. This gives the protein CASSPFSGRGNNEQFF.

This sequence joins TRBV5-6 and TRBJ1-2; TRBD1 might be the D (5 bases). Germline values: CDR1 SGHDT, CDR2 YYEEEE. This CDR3 comprises 13 residues. V was pared by 0 bases and J by 7 bases, with 10 bases between. CDR3 nucleotide sequence: TGTGCCAGCAGCTTGGCCGCGGGGGTTGGCTACACCTTC. This encodes CASSLAAGVGYTF.

This rearrangement joins TRBV9 to TRBJ2-1, with D possibly TRBD2 on 6 matching bases. Germline CDR1 is SGDLS and CDR2 is YYNGEE. This CDR3 comprises 15 residues. V was clipped by 0 bases and J by 5 bases, with 12 bases between them. In DNA form, the CDR3 reads TGTGCCAGCAGCGTAGAGCCTAGCGCTAACAATGAGCAGTTCTTC. It codes for CASSVEPSANNEQFF. Using reference TRBV9 and TRBJ2-1 for the parts outside the CDR3, the full variable domain is DSGVTQTPKHLITATGQRVTLRCSPRSGDLSVYWYQQSLDQGLQFLIQYYNGEERAKGNILERFSAQQFPDLHSELNLSSLELGDSALYFCASSVEPSANNEQFFGPGTRLTVL.